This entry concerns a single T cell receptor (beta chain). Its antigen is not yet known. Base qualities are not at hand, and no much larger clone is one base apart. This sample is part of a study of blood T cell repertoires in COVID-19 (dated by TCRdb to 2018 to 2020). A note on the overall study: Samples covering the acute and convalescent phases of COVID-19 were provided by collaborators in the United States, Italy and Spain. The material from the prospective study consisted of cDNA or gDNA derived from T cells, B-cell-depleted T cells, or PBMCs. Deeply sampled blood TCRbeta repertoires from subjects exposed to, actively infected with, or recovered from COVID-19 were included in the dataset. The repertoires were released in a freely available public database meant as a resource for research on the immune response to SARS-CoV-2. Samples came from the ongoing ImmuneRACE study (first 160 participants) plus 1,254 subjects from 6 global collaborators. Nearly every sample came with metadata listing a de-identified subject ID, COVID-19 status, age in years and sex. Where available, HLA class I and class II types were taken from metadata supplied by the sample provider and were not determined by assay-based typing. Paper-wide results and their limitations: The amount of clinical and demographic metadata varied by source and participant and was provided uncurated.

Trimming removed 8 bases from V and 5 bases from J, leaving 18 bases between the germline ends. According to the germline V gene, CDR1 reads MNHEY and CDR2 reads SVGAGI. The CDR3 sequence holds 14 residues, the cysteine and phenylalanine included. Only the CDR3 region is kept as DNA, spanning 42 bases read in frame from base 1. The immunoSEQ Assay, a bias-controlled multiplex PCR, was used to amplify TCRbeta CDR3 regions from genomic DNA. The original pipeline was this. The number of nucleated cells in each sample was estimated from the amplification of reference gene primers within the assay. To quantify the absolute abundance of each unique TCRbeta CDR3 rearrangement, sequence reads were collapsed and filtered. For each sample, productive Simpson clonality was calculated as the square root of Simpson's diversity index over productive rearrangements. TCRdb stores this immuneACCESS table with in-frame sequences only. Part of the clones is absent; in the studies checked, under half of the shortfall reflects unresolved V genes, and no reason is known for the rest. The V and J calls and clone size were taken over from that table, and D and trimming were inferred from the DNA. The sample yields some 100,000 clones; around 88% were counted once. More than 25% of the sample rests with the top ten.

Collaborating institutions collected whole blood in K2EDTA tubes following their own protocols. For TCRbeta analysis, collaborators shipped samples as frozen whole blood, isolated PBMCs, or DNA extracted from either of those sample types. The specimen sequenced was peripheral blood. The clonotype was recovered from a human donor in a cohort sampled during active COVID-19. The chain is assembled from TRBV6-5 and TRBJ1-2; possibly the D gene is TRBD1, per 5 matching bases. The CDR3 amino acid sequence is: CASVDWGGFYGYTF. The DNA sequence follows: TGTGCCAGCGTTGATTGGGGGGGTTTTTATGGCTACACCTTC.